The clone carrying this T cell receptor beta chain occurred once. cDNA synthesis used a TRAV/TRBV-specific primer set for both chains. The PCR that amplified TCRs ran for about 20 cycles, relying on a constant-region primer and a V-primer adapter. MiXCR, applied by TCRdb to the reads, yields one record per CDR3 protein. Of tens of thousands of distinct CDR3 sequences listed, roughly 31% are singletons. This sample was taken from a study of low-dose radiotherapy and immunotherapy resistance in tumors. Time point specified: before trial treatment. CDR3 length equals 15 residues. The junction had 7 bases not matched to a gene; V was cut back by 5 bases and J by 2 bases. CDR1 is SGHTA, CDR2 FQGNSA, per germline.

The clonotype comes from a female donor with ovarian cancer. This chain joins TRBV7-2 and TRBJ2-5; TRBD2 matches 8 bases. This material consisted of PBMCs, taken before treatment. The CDR3 coding sequence is TGTGCCAGCAGCGAGGGCGGGGGGCCACAAGAGACCCAGTACTTC. This translates into CASSEGGGPQETQYF.